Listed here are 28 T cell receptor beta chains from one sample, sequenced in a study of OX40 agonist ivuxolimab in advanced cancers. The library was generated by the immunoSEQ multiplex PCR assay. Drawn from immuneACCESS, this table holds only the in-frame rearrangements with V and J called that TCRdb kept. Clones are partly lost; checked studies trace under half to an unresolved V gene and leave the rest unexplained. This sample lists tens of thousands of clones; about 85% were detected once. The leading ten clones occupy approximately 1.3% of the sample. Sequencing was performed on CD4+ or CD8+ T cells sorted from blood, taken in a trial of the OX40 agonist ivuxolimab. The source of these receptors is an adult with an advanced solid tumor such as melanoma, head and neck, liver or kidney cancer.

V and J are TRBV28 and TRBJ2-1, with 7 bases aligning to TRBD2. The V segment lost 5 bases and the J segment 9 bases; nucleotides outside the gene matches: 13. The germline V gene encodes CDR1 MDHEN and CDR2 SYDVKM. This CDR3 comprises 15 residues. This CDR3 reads CASSPLGGGPGEQFF. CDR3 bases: TGTGCCAGCAGTCCCCTGGGGGGAGGGCCCGGTGAGCAGTTCTTC.

The CDR3 nucleotides are TGCAGCGTTGAAGCAGGGGACACCCTGGGGGGGGTCTCCTACGAGCAGTACTTC. Protein: CSVEAGDTLGGVSYEQYF. The rearrangement joins TRBV29-1 to TRBJ2-7; D is possibly TRBD2 (7 bases). CDR3 length: 18 residues. Germline assignment: CDR1 SQVTM and CDR2 ANQGSEA. Trimming removed 1 base from V and 0 bases from J, with 22 bases in between.

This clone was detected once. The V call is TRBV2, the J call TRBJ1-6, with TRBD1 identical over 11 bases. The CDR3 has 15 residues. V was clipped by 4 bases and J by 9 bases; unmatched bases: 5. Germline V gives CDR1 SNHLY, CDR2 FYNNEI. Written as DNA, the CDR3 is TGTGCCAGCAGTGGGACAGGGGGCGAAATTTCACCCCTCCACTTT. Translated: CASSGTGGEISPLHF.

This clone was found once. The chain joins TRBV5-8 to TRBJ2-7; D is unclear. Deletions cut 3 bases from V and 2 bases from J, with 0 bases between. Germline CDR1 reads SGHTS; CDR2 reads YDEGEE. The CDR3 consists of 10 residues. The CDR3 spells CASSSYEQYF. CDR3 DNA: TGTGCCAGCAGCTCCTACGAGCAGTACTTC.

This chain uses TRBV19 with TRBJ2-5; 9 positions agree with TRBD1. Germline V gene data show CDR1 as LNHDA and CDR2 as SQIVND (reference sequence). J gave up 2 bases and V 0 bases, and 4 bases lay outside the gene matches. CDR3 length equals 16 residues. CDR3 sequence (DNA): TGTGCCAGTAGTATAGAGGGGACAGGGATACAAGAGACCCAGTACTTC. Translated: CASSIEGTGIQETQYF.

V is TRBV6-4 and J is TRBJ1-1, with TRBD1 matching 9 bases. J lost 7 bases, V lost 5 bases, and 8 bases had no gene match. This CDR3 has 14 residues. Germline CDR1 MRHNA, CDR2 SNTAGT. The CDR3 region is CASSHRDRVGEAFF. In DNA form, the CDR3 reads TGTGCCAGCAGTCACCGGGACAGGGTCGGTGAAGCTTTCTTT.

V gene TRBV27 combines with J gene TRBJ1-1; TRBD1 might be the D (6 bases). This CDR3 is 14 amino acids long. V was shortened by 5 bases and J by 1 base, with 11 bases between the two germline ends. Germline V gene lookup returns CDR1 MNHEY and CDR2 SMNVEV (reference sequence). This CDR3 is CASSLRGRNTEAFF. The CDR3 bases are TGTGCCAGCAGTCTCAGGGGCCGGAACACTGAAGCTTTCTTT.

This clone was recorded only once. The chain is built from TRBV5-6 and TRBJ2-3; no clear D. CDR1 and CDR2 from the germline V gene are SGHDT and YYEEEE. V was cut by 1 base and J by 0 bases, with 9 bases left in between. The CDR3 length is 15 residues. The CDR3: CASSLRPSSTDTQYF. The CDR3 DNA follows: TGTGCCAGCAGCTTGCGACCGTCTAGCACAGATACGCAGTATTTT. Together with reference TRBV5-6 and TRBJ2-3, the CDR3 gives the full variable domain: DAGVTQSPTHLIKTRGQQVTLRCSPKSGHDTVSWYQQALGQGPQFIFQYYEEEERQRGNFPDRFSGHQFPNYSSELNVNALLLGDSALYLCASSLRPSSTDTQYFGPGTRLTVL.

The CDR3: CAWSFTTGASPLHF. CDR3 DNA: TGTGCCTGGAGTTTCACGACAGGGGCCTCACCCCTCCACTTT. V and J are TRBV30 and TRBJ1-6; 8 bases match TRBD1. Germline trimming cut 2 bases from V and 10 bases from J; bases unmatched to any gene: 7. The CDR3 sequence is 14 residues long. CDR1 is GTSNPN and CDR2 is SVGIG in the germline V gene (reference sequence).

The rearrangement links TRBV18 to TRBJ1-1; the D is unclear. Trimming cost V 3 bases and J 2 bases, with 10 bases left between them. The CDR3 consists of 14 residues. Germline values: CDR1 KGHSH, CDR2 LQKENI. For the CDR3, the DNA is TGTGCCAGCTCACCGACTCGGGGAAACACTGAAGCTTTCTTT. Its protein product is CASSPTRGNTEAFF.

CDR3: CASSLISGGLEQPQHF. In nucleotides, the CDR3 is TGTGCCAGCAGCTTAATTAGTGGAGGGCTGGAACAGCCCCAGCATTTT. This chain uses TRBV7-9 with TRBJ1-5; D gene ambiguous. There are 16 residues in the CDR3. V was shortened by 2 bases and J by 7 bases, with 18 bases between the two germline ends. CDR1 SEHNR and CDR2 FQNEAQ come from the germline V gene (reference sequence).

CDR3: CASSFVGQGADTQYF. CDR3 in DNA: TGTGCCAGCAGCTTTGTGGGACAGGGGGCGGATACGCAGTATTTT. V and J are TRBV7-3 and TRBJ2-3; TRBD1 aligns across 12 bases. CDR1 is SGHTA and CDR2 is FQGTGA in the germline V gene. The CDR3 is 15 amino acids. The V gene end was trimmed by 3 bases and the J gene end by 6 bases; junction bases not matched to a gene: 4.

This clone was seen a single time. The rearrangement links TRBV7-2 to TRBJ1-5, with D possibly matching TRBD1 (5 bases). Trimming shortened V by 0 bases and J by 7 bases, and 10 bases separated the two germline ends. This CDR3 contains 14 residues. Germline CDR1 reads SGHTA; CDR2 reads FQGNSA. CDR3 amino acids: CASSLAYGGQPQHF. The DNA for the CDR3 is TGTGCCAGCAGCTTAGCTTACGGGGGGCAGCCCCAGCATTTT.

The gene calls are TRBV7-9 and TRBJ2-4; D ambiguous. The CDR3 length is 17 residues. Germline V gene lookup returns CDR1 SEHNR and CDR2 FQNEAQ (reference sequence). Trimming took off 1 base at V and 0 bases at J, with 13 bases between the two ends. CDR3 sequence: CASSLGTSQLAKNIQYF. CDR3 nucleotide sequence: TGTGCCAGCAGCTTAGGAACTTCCCAACTAGCCAAAAACATTCAGTACTTC. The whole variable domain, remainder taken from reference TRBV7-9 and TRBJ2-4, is DTGVSQNPRHKITKRGQNVTFRCDPISEHNRLYWYRQTLGQGPEFLTYFQNEAQLEKSRLLSDRFSAERPKGSFSTLEIQRTEQGDSAMYLCASSLGTSQLAKNIQYFGAGTRLSVL.

The CDR3 sequence: CASSPPAGDSDTQYF. CDR3 coding DNA: TGTGCCAGCTCACCACCCGCAGGGGACTCAGATACGCAGTATTTT. The V gene is TRBV18, the J gene TRBJ2-3; D tentatively reads TRBD1 or TRBD2 (6 bases each). Germline V gene lookup returns CDR1 KGHSH and CDR2 LQKENI. V was cut by 0 bases and J by 4 bases, with 11 bases left in between. The CDR3 is 15 amino acids.

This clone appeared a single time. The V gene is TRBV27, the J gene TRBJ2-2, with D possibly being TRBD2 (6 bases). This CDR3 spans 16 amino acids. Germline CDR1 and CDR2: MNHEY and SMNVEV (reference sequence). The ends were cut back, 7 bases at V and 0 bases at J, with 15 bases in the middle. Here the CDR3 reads CASTLRGRTNTGELFF. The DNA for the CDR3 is TGTGCCAGCACCCTCCGAGGGAGGACGAACACCGGGGAGCTGTTTTTT.

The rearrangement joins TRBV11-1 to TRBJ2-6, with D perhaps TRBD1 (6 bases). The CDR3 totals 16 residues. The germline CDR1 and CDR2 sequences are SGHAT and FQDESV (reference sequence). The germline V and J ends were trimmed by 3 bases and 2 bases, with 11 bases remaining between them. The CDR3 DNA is TGTGCCAGCAGCTTGACTAACAGGGCTGGGGCCAACGTCCTGACTTTC. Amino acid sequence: CASSLTNRAGANVLTF. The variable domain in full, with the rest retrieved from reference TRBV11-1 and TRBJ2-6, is EAEVAQSPRYKITEKSQAVAFWCDPISGHATLYWYRQILGQGPELLVQFQDESVVDDSQLPKDRFSAERLKGVDSTLKIQPAELGDSAMYLCASSLTNRAGANVLTFGAGSRLTVL.

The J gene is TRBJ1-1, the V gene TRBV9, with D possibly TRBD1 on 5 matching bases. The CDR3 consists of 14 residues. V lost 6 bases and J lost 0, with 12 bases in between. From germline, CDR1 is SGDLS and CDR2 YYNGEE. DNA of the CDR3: TGTGCCAGCACCTTGACAGCAATGAACACTGAAGCTTTCTTT. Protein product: CASTLTAMNTEAFF.

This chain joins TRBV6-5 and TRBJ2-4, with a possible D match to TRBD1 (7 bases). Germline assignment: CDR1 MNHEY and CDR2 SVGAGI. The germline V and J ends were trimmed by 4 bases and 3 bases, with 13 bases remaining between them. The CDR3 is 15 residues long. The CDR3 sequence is CASSSPGGGKNIQYF. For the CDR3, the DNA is TGTGCCAGCAGTTCGCCAGGGGGAGGCAAAAACATTCAGTACTTC.

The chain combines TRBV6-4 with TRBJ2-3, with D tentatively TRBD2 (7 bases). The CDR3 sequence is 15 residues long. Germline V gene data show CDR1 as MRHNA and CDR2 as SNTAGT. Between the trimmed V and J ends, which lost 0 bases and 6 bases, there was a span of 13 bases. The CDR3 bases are TGTGCCAGCAGTGACTCTGGGGGGGGCCTCGATACGCAGTATTTT. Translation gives CASSDSGGGLDTQYF.

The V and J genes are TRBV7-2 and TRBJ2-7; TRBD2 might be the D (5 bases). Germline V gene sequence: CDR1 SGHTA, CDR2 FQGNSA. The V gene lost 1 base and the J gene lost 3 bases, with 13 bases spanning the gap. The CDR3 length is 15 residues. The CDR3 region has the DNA TGTGCCAGCAGCTTAGGAGGGTCACGGAACTACGAGCAGTACTTC. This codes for CASSLGGSRNYEQYF.

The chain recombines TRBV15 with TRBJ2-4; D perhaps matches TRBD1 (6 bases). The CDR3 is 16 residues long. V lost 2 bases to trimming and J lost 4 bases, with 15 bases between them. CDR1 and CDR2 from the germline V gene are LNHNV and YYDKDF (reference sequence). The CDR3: CATSRLDRFNKNIQYF. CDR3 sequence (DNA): TGTGCCACCAGCAGACTCGACAGGTTCAATAAAAACATTCAGTACTTC.

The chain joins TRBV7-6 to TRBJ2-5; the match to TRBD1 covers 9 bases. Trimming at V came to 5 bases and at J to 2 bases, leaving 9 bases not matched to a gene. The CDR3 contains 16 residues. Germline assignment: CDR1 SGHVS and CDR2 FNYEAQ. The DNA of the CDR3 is TGTGCCAGCAGCGAAGCCACGGGACAGGGACAAGAGACCCAGTACTTC. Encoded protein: CASSEATGQGQETQYF.

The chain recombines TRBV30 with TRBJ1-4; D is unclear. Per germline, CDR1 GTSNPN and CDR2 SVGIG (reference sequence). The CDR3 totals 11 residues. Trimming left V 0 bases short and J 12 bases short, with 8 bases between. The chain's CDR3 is CAWSVGQELFF. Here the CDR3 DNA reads TGTGCCTGGAGTGTCGGGCAGGAACTGTTTTTT.

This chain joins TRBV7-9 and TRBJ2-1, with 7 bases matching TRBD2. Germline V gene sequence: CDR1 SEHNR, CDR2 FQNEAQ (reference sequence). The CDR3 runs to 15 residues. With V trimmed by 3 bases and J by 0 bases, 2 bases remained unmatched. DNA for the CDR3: TGTGCCAGCAGCTTCCGGACTAGCTCCTACAATGAGCAGTTCTTC. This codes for CASSFRTSSYNEQFF.

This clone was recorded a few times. CDR3 region: CASSPAGDTEAFF. CDR3 in DNA: TGTGCCAGCTCACCTGCAGGGGACACTGAAGCTTTCTTT. This chain joins TRBV18 and TRBJ1-1; perhaps TRBD1 as D (6 bases). From germline, CDR1 is KGHSH and CDR2 LQKENI. V gave up 3 bases and J gave up 3 bases, with 8 bases separating them. This CDR3 spans 13 amino acids. The whole variable domain, remainder taken from reference TRBV18 and TRBJ1-1, is NAGVMQNPRHLVRRRGQEARLRCSPMKGHSHVYWYRQLPEEGLKFMVYLQKENIIDESGMPKERFSAEFPKEGPSILRIQQVVRGDSAAYFCASSPAGDTEAFFGQGTRLTVV.

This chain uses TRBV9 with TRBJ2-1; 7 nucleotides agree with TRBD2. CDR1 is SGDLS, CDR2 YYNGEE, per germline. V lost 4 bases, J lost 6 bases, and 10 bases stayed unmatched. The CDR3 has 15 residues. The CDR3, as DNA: TGTGCCAGCAGCTCCTCGGGCGGGAGCTTCAATGAGCAGTTCTTC. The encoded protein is CASSSSGGSFNEQFF.

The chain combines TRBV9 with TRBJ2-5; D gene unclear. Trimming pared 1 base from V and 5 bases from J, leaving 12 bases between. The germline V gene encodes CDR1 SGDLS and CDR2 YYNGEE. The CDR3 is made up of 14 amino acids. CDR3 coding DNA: TGTGCCAGCAGCGTAAAGGGTCTTGGTGAGACCCAGTACTTC. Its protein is CASSVKGLGETQYF.